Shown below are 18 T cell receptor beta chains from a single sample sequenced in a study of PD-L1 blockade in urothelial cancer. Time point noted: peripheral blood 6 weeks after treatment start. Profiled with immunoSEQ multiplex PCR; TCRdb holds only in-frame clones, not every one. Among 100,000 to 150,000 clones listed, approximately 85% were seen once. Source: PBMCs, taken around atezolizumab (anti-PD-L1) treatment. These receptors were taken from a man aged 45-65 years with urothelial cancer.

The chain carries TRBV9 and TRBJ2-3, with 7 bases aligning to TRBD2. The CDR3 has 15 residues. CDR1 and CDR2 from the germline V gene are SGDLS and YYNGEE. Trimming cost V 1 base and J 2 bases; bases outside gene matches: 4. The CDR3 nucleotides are TGTGCCAGCAGCGTAAGGCTAGCGGCCACAGATACGCAGTATTTT. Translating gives CASSVRLAATDTQYF.

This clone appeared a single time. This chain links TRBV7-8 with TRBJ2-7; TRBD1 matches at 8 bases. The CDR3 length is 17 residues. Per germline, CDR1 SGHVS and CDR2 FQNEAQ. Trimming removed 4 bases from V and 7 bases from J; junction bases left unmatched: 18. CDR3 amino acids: CASSSPTLTPTGEEQYF. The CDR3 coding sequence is TGTGCCAGCAGCTCGCCGACCCTGACGCCGACAGGGGAGGAGCAGTACTTC.

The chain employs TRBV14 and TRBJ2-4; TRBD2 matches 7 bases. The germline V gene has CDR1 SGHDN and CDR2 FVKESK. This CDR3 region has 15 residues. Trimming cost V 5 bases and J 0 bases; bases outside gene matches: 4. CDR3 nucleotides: TGTGCCAGCAGCGCAAGCGGGATAGCCAAAAACATTCAGTACTTC. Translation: CASSASGIAKNIQYF.

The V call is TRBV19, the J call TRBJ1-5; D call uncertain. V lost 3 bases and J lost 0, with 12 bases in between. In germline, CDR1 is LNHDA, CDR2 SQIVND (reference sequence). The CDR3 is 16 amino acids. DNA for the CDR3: TGTGCCAGTAGTATTAATACGGGTTATAGCAATCAGCCCCAGCATTTT. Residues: CASSINTGYSNQPQHF.

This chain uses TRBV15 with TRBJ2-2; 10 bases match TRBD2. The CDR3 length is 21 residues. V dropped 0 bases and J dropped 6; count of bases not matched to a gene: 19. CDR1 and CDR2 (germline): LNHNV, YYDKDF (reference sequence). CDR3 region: CATSRDPWASGGRASAGELFF. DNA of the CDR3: TGTGCCACCAGCAGAGATCCTTGGGCTAGCGGGGGAAGAGCGTCGGCCGGGGAGCTGTTTTTT.

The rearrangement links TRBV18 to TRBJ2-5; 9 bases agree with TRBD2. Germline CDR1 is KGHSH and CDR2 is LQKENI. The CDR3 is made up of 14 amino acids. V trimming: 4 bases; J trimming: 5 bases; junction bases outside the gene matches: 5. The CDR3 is CASSLAGAGETQYF. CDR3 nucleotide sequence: TGTGCCAGCTCACTAGCGGGAGCGGGGGAGACCCAGTACTTC.

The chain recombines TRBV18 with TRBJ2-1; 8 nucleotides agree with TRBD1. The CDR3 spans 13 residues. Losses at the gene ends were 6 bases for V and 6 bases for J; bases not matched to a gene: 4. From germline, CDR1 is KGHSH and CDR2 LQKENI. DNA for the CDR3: TGTGCCAGCTCCCCCGGGACAGGCAATGAGCAGTTCTTC. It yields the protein CASSPGTGNEQFF.

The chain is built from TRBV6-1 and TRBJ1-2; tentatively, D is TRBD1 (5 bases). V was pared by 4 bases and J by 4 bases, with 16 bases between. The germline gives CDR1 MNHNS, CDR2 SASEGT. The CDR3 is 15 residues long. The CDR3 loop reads CASSGGGISVYGYTF. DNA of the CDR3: TGTGCCAGCAGTGGGGGGGGGATCTCAGTCTATGGCTACACCTTC.

CDR3 amino acids: CASSSQGVGTEAFF. The CDR3 nucleotides read TGTGCCAGCAGTTCACAGGGGGTAGGGACTGAAGCTTTCTTT. V gene TRBV2 combines with J gene TRBJ1-1, with TRBD1 matching over 8 bases. CDR3 length: 14 residues. The germline V gene encodes CDR1 SNHLY and CDR2 FYNNEI. The J segment lost 5 bases and the V segment lost 5 bases, leaving 7 bases of the junction unmatched.

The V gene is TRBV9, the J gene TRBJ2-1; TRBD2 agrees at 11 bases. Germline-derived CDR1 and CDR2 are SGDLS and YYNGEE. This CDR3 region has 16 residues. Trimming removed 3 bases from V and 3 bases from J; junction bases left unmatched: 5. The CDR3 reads CASSDGLAGLYNEQFF. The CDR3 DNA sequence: TGTGCCAGCAGCGATGGACTAGCGGGCCTCTACAATGAGCAGTTCTTC.

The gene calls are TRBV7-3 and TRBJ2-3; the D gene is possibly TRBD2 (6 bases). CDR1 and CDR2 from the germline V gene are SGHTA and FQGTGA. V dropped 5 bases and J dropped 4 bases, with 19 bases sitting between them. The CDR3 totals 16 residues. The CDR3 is CASSLQGGALADTQYF. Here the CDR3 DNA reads TGTGCCAGCAGCCTGCAGGGCGGGGCTCTGGCAGATACGCAGTATTTT.

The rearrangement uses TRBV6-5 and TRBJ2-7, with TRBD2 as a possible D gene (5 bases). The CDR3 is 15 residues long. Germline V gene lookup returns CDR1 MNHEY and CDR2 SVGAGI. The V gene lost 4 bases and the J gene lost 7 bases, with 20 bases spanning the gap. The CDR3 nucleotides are TGTGCCAGCAGTTCCGACTTTGGACTTGGCCAAGAGCAGTACTTC. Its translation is CASSSDFGLGQEQYF.

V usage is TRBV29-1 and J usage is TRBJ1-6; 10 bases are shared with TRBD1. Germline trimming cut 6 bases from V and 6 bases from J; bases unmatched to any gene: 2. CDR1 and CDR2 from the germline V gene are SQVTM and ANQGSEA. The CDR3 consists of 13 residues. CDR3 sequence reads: CSVRTGGNSPLHF. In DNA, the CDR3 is TGCAGCGTGCGGACAGGGGGTAATTCACCCCTCCACTTT.

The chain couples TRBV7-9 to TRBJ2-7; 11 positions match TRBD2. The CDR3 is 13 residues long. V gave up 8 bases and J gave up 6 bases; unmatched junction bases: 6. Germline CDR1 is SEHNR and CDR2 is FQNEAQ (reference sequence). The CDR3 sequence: CASGNSGRAEQYF. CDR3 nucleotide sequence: TGTGCCAGCGGAAATAGCGGGAGGGCCGAGCAGTACTTC.

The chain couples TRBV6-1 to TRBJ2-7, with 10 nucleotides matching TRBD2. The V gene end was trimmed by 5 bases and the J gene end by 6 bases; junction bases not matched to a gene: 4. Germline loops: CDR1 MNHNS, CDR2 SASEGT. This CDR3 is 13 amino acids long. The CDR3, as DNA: TGTGCCAGCAGTAGCGGGAGGGCCGGCGAGCAGTACTTC. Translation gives CASSSGRAGEQYF.

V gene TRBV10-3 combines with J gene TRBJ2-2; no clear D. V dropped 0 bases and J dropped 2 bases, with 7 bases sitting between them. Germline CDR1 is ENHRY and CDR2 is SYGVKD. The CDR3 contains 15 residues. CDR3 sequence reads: CAISESMTNTGELFF. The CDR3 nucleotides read TGTGCCATCAGTGAGTCGATGACAAACACCGGGGAGCTGTTTTTT.

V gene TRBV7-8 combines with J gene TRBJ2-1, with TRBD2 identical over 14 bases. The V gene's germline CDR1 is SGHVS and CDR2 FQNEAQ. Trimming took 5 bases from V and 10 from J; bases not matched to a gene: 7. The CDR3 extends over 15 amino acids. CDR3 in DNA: TGTGCCAGCAGCCGGGGACTAGCGGGAGAGAAGGAGCAGTTCTTC. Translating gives CASSRGLAGEKEQFF.

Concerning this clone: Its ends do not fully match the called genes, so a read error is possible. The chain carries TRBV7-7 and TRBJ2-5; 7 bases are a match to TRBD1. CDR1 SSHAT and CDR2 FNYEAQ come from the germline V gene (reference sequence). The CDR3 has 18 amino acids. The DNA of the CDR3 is TGTGCTAGCAGCCAGGGGCCCCCAGGGGGAGTAGGTGGAGAGACCCAGTACTTC. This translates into CASSQGPPGGVGGETQYF.